The source of this T cell receptor (beta chain) is a study of PD-L1 blockade in urothelial cancer. Overall study context: Patients went on atezolizumab at some point between 2012 and 2014, receiving 1,200 mg intravenously every 3 weeks.

Regarding time point: peripheral blood 6 weeks after treatment start. Synthetic TCR analog templates were spiked into each PCR. Using immunoSEQ multiplex PCR, the repertoire was profiled, and TCRdb retains in-frame clones only, with some absent. The sample holds about 50,000 clones; approximately 85% are singletons and the top ten take more than 1.5%. Sample: PBMCs, taken around atezolizumab (anti-PD-L1) treatment. The receptor was isolated from a man aged 50-60 years with urothelial cancer.

CDR3 residues: CASSQAGVPLHF. In nucleotides, the CDR3 is TGTGCCAGCAGCCAGGCCGGGGTCCCCCTCCACTTT. The gene calls are TRBV5-4 and TRBJ1-6; D unclear. Trimming removed 4 bases at V and 13 bases at J, with 12 bases between. This CDR3 is 12 amino acids long. Germline CDR1 SGHNT, CDR2 YYREEE (reference sequence). The complete variable domain, with remaining parts taken from reference TRBV5-4 and TRBJ1-6, reads ETGVTQSPTHLIKTRGQQVTLRCSSQSGHNTVSWYQQALGQGPQFIFQYYREEENGRGNFPPRFSGLQFPNYSSELNVNALELDDSALYLCASSQAGVPLHFGNGTRLTVT.